The 25 T cell receptor beta chains below were found in one sample sequenced in a study of early T cells in non-severe SARS-CoV-2 infection (dated by TCRdb to about 2021). Receptor amplification or capture employed 5' RACE. Sequenced on a NextSeq 500. TCRdb took the public reads, trimmed them with fastp at Q25, ran MiXCR for clone calling and kept in-frame beta chains. All rows with the same CDR3 protein become a single entry with the most common DNA and genes. Counted in this sample were more than 80,000 distinct CDR3 sequences; approximately 13% of them appeared once. More than 1.2% of the sample is in the top ten clones. Sequencing used whole blood. These receptors were obtained from an adult who was a healthcare worker with PCR-confirmed SARS-CoV-2 infection or an uninfected control (not recorded which).

This clonotype was counted many times. In nucleotides, the CDR3 is TGTGCCAGCAGCAGGGACTCAGCAGATACGCAGTATTTT. Its translation: CASSRDSADTQYF. The rearrangement links TRBV6-4 to TRBJ2-3; tentative D call: TRBD2 (6 bases). The V end was cut by 6 bases, the J end by 4 bases, with 11 bases between. There are 13 residues in the CDR3. Germline V lookup: CDR1 MRHNA, CDR2 SNTAGT.

In its sample, this clonotype was seen a few times. The chain is built from TRBV7-9 and TRBJ1-2; D is uncertain. From germline, CDR1 is SEHNR and CDR2 FQNEAQ (reference sequence). V lost 5 bases and J 5 bases, leaving 9 bases between the germline ends. The CDR3 length is 12 residues. The chain's CDR3 is CASSRADYGYTF. In DNA form, the CDR3 reads TGTGCCAGCAGCAGGGCAGATTATGGCTACACCTTC.

The V and J genes are TRBV10-2 and TRBJ1-4, with a weak D call TRBD1 (5 bases). CDR3 length: 14 residues. Per the germline V gene, CDR1 is WSHSY and CDR2 is SAAADI. Trimming stripped 8 bases from V and 10 bases from J, with 20 bases between. The CDR3: CASATGTTVGKLFF. CDR3 nucleotide sequence: TGCGCCAGCGCTACCGGGACCACAGTAGGAAAACTGTTTTTT.

This clonotype showed up many times. The chain uses TRBV27 and TRBJ1-2; D possibly corresponds to TRBD1 (5 bases). The CDR3 covers 14 residues. Trimming shortened V by 5 bases and J by 6 bases, and 16 bases separated the two germline ends. The germline V gene encodes CDR1 MNHEY and CDR2 SMNVEV (reference sequence). In nucleotides, the CDR3 is TGTGCCAGCAGTAGACAGTACTTGAAAGATGGCTACACCTTC. Its translation: CASSRQYLKDGYTF.

This clonotype was seen more than once but under ten times. The CDR3 DNA reads TGCGCCAGCAGCTTGGTTGACGATACGCAGTATTTT. This translates into CASSLVDDTQYF. The rearrangement uses TRBV5-1 and TRBJ2-3; no reliable D call. V was pared by 0 bases and J by 6 bases, with 5 bases between. The germline gives CDR1 SGHRS, CDR2 YFSETQ. This CDR3 region has 12 residues.

This clonotype was counted a few times. This chain links TRBV20-1 with TRBJ2-3; possibly TRBD2 for D (6 bases). CDR1 is DFQATT and CDR2 is SNEGSKA in the germline V gene (reference sequence). Trimming cost V 3 bases and J 1 base, with 14 bases left between them. The CDR3 sequence is 15 residues long. CDR3 in amino acids: CSASGGRTRTDTQYF. CDR3 coding DNA: TGCAGTGCTAGCGGGGGACGGACGCGCACAGATACGCAGTATTTT.

The genes are TRBV10-3 and TRBJ2-2; the D gene could be TRBD1 or TRBD2 (5 bases each). The CDR3 consists of 14 residues. Germline assignment: CDR1 ENHRY and CDR2 SYGVKD. Trimming pared 2 bases from V and 4 bases from J, leaving 8 bases between. The CDR3 here is CAISEGGRTGELFF. The CDR3 nucleotides are TGTGCCATCAGTGAGGGGGGACGCACCGGGGAGCTGTTTTTT.

This clonotype has just a few counts. The rearrangement uses TRBV5-1 and TRBJ2-7; 10 bases line up with TRBD2. This CDR3 has 15 residues. Germline CDR1 reads SGHRS; CDR2 reads YFSETQ. Trimming at V came to 4 bases and at J to 2 bases, leaving 6 bases not matched to a gene. CDR3: CASSPLAGAAYEQYF. The CDR3 DNA reads as TGCGCCAGCAGCCCCCTAGCGGGGGCAGCCTACGAGCAGTACTTC.

The genes are TRBV19 and TRBJ1-2; unclear D gene. From germline, CDR1 is LNHDA and CDR2 SQIVND (reference sequence). The CDR3 covers 14 residues. The germline V and J ends were trimmed by 3 bases and 8 bases, with 16 bases remaining between them. The chain's CDR3 is CASSITQFNGGYTF. The CDR3 DNA reads TGTGCCAGTAGTATTACACAGTTCAACGGGGGCTACACCTTC.

This clonotype was counted between two and nine times. The rearrangement joins TRBV20-1 to TRBJ1-1, with TRBD1 identical over 9 bases. V lost 6 bases to trimming and J lost 3 bases; unmatched junction nucleotides: 8. This CDR3 is built from 14 residues. CDR1 is DFQATT, CDR2 SNEGSKA, per germline (reference sequence). Written as DNA, the CDR3 is TGCAGTGCCAGAAAGGACAGGGGAGACACTGAAGCTTTCTTT. This sequence encodes CSARKDRGDTEAFF.

The genes are TRBV7-8 and TRBJ1-6; D is undetermined. Germline V gene data show CDR1 as SGHVS and CDR2 as FQNEAQ. The CDR3 loop spans 14 amino acids. The V end lost 7 bases, the J end lost 7 bases, and 14 bases lay between the germline ends. CDR3 nucleotides: TGTGCCAGCACCCAGAGACAAGGGAATTCACCCCTCCACTTT. It specifies CASTQRQGNSPLHF.

This chain links TRBV12-3 or TRBV12-4 with TRBJ2-5; a weak D match, TRBD2 (6 bases). The better agreement between TRBJ2-1 and the DNA end casts doubt on the J call. This CDR3 has 13 amino acids. This CDR3 reads CASSWRGTETQFF. For the CDR3, the DNA is TGTGCCAGCAGTTGGCGGGGAACCGAGACCCAGTTCTTC.

This clonotype was detected ten times or more. J is TRBJ2-4 and V is TRBV6-5; 7 bases agree with TRBD1. After removal of 6 bases from V and 0 bases from J, the junction contained 5 bases not matched to a gene. This CDR3 has 15 amino acids. Germline CDR1 reads MNHEY; CDR2 reads SVGAGI. The CDR3 loop is CASRTGMGAKNIQYF. The CDR3 DNA is TGTGCCAGCAGGACAGGGATGGGAGCCAAAAACATTCAGTACTTC.

At least ten counts were recorded for this clonotype. The rearrangement uses TRBV29-1 and TRBJ1-1; D might be TRBD1 (6 bases). The V end was cut by 8 bases, the J end by 4 bases, with 11 bases between. CDR3 size: 11 residues. Germline CDR1 and CDR2: SQVTM and ANQGSEA. DNA of the CDR3: TGCAGCTCAAGGACAGTCACTGAAGCTTTCTTT. Translation: CSSRTVTEAFF.

V and J are TRBV29-1 and TRBJ2-7; 11 nucleotides align to TRBD2. After removal of 3 bases from V and 3 bases from J, the junction contained 13 bases not matched to a gene. This CDR3 is 17 amino acids long. Germline CDR1 SQVTM, CDR2 ANQGSEA. The CDR3 nucleotides are TGCAGCGTTGATCACACTCGTAGTCTAGCGGGGGGCTACGAGCAGTACTTC. The encoded protein is CSVDHTRSLAGGYEQYF.

This clonotype was counted a few times. The chain couples TRBV13 to TRBJ2-1; 12 positions match TRBD1. This CDR3 is 20 amino acids long. CDR1 PRHDT and CDR2 FYEKMQ come from the germline V gene (reference sequence). The J segment lost 9 bases and the V segment lost 1 base, leaving 19 bases of the junction unmatched. CDR3 protein: CASSLVRDRDRGPLNREQFF. CDR3 nucleotides: TGTGCCAGCAGCTTAGTTAGGGACCGGGACAGGGGGCCCCTCAATCGTGAGCAGTTCTTC.

This clonotype was seen at least ten times. The gene calls are TRBV18 and TRBJ2-2, with D hard to call. CDR3 length equals 16 residues. Germline CDR1 and CDR2: KGHSH and LQKENI. Deletions cut 3 bases from V and 0 bases from J, with 11 bases between. The DNA of the CDR3 is TGTGCCAGCTCACCTCGGGCGATACCGAACACCGGGGAGCTGTTTTTT. Protein product: CASSPRAIPNTGELFF. Supplemented by reference TRBV18 and TRBJ2-2, the full variable domain reads NAGVMQNPRHLVRRRGQEARLRCSPMKGHSHVYWYRQLPEEGLKFMVYLQKENIIDESGMPKERFSAEFPKEGPSILRIQQVVRGDSAAYFCASSPRAIPNTGELFFGEGSRLTVL.

The chain carries TRBV6-6 and TRBJ2-4, with D possibly being TRBD2 (5 bases). In germline, CDR1 is MNHNY, CDR2 SVGAGI (reference sequence). This CDR3 is built from 13 residues. V was shortened by 5 bases and J by 7 bases, with 12 bases between the two germline ends. This CDR3 is CASSRGNRNIQYF. The CDR3 DNA is TGTGCCAGCAGTCGAGGGAATCGGAACATTCAGTACTTC.

This clonotype was found a few times. The chain joins TRBV6-1 to TRBJ2-7; possible D gene TRBD1, 6 bases. Germline CDR1 and CDR2: MNHNS and SASEGT. V shed 4 bases and J shed 5 bases, with 9 bases lying between them. This CDR3 spans 12 amino acids. Here the CDR3 DNA reads TGTGCCAGCAGTGTTGGGGGCCACGAGCAGTACTTC. Protein: CASSVGGHEQYF.

This clonotype has a count of ten or more. The chain has TRBV9 and TRBJ1-2; 7 nucleotides line up with TRBD1. V dropped 0 bases and J dropped 0; count of bases not matched to a gene: 2. The CDR3 extends over 15 amino acids. Germline CDR1 and CDR2: SGDLS and YYNGEE. The CDR3 nucleotides are TGTGCCAGCAGCGTAGGGGGACAGACTAACTATGGCTACACCTTC. Its protein is CASSVGGQTNYGYTF.

The V and J genes are TRBV5-6 and TRBJ1-2, with D possibly matching TRBD1 (5 bases). Germline CDR1 reads SGHDT; CDR2 reads YYEEEE. V was shortened by 4 bases and J by 4 bases, with 20 bases between the two germline ends. CDR3 size: 16 residues. CDR3 DNA sequence: TGTGCCAGCAGCCTCCCAGGGTCCGTAACCTCCTATGGCTACACCTTC. Translating it yields CASSLPGSVTSYGYTF.

This clonotype occurred a few times. The genes are TRBV5-1 and TRBJ2-1, with D perhaps TRBD2 (5 bases). CDR1 is SGHRS, CDR2 YFSETQ, per germline. Trimming stripped 3 bases from V and 10 bases from J, with 11 bases between. The CDR3 loop spans 12 amino acids. CDR3 nucleotide sequence: TGCGCCAGCAGCTCACGGACTTACGAGCAGTTCTTC. Amino acid sequence: CASSSRTYEQFF.

There are a few counts of this clonotype. The rearrangement uses TRBV5-1 and TRBJ1-1; TRBD1 agrees at 8 bases. Losses at the gene ends were 4 bases for V and 3 bases for J; bases not matched to a gene: 8. CDR1 SGHRS and CDR2 YFSETQ come from the germline V gene. The CDR3 extends over 15 amino acids. CDR3 residues: CASSPRTGPDTEAFF. CDR3 nucleotides: TGCGCCAGCAGCCCTAGGACAGGGCCGGACACTGAAGCTTTCTTT.

This clonotype was seen many times. The gene calls are TRBV29-1 and TRBJ2-5, with D possibly called TRBD1 or TRBD2 (5 bases each). Germline V gene lookup returns CDR1 SQVTM and CDR2 ANQGSEA. The V end lost 4 bases, the J end lost 5 bases, and 14 bases lay between the germline ends. The CDR3 loop spans 13 amino acids. The DNA of the CDR3 is TGCAGCGTTGGGGGTACGGGGCCGGAGACCCAGTACTTC. It yields the protein CSVGGTGPETQYF.

This clonotype was seen repeatedly, ten times or more. The V gene is TRBV6-1, the J gene TRBJ2-1; 10 bases line up with TRBD1. This CDR3 spans 15 amino acids. Trimming at V came to 7 bases and at J to 7 bases, leaving 10 bases not matched to a gene. Germline V lookup: CDR1 MNHNS, CDR2 SASEGT. The CDR3 loop is CASTLDRGIWNEQFF. CDR3 DNA: TGTGCCAGCACCTTGGACAGGGGGATCTGGAATGAGCAGTTCTTC.